Listed here are 18 T cell receptor beta chains from one sample, sequenced in a study of T cell responses to AZD1222 COVID-19 vaccine. This table comes from immunoSEQ multiplex PCR, and its TCRdb copy is limited to in-frame clones, with some not included. The sample consists of some 120,000 clones, around 92% of them appearing once. Here the sequenced sample was peripheral blood, taken on day 0 of AZD1222 vaccination. The receptors originated from an adult in good health.

V usage is TRBV7-2 and J usage is TRBJ2-1; D gene ambiguous. The CDR3 runs to 16 residues. The V end was cut by 1 base, the J end by 0 bases, with 10 bases between. The V gene's germline CDR1 is SGHTA and CDR2 FQGNSA. The CDR3 DNA follows: TGTGCCAGCAGCTTAGTCCCAGAGATCTCCTACAATGAGCAGTTCTTC. Protein product: CASSLVPEISYNEQFF.

The chain couples TRBV13 to TRBJ1-3; tentatively, D is TRBD1 (5 bases). The CDR3 extends over 18 amino acids. In germline, CDR1 is PRHDT, CDR2 FYEKMQ (reference sequence). V dropped 0 bases and J dropped 0 bases, with 15 bases sitting between them. Here the CDR3 reads CASSLGRAERGSGNTIYF. The CDR3 bases are TGTGCCAGCAGCTTAGGCCGAGCAGAAAGGGGCTCTGGAAACACCATATATTTT.

This rearrangement joins TRBV27 to TRBJ1-4; no clear D. This CDR3 contains 13 residues. Germline values: CDR1 MNHEY, CDR2 SMNVEV (reference sequence). Trimming removed 6 bases from V and 8 bases from J, with 13 bases in between. CDR3 sequence reads: CASRRVDEEKLFF. Here the CDR3 DNA reads TGTGCCAGCAGGAGGGTTGATGAGGAAAAACTGTTTTTT.

The chain combines TRBV7-2 with TRBJ2-2; 7 bases agree with TRBD1. The V segment lost 5 bases and the J segment 1 base; nucleotides outside the gene matches: 4. Germline CDR1 is SGHTA and CDR2 is FQGNSA. The CDR3 totals 15 residues. The CDR3 here is CASSTRDRNTGELFF. CDR3 bases: TGTGCCAGCAGCACTCGGGACAGGAACACCGGGGAGCTGTTTTTT.

V and J are TRBV9 and TRBJ1-1, with 7 nucleotides matching TRBD1. This CDR3 is built from 14 residues. Unmatched junction bases numbered 8, after V lost 4 bases and J lost 5 bases. From germline, CDR1 is SGDLS and CDR2 YYNGEE. CDR3 amino acids: CASSLTGDTTEAFF. The CDR3 region has the DNA TGTGCCAGCAGCCTTACAGGGGATACGACTGAAGCTTTCTTT.

The genes are TRBV5-1 and TRBJ2-5; D unresolved. V shed 0 bases and J shed 5 bases, with 11 bases lying between them. The CDR3 covers 14 residues. Per germline, CDR1 SGHRS and CDR2 YFSETQ. CDR3 nucleotides: TGCGCCAGCAGCTTGGGGGGTCCTCGGGAGACCCAGTACTTC. It yields the protein CASSLGGPRETQYF. The entire variable domain, with the rest obtained from reference TRBV5-1 and TRBJ2-5, is as follows: KAGVTQTPRYLIKTRGQQVTLSCSPISGHRSVSWYQQTPGQGLQFLFEYFSETQRNKGNFPGRFSGRQFSNSRSEMNVSTLELGDSALYLCASSLGGPRETQYFGPGTRLLVL.

The chain carries TRBV30 and TRBJ2-2, with TRBD2 as a possible D gene (5 bases). Per germline, CDR1 GTSNPN and CDR2 SVGIG (reference sequence). This CDR3 comprises 15 residues. V lost 4 bases and J lost 4, with 16 bases in between. The CDR3 coding sequence is TGTGCCTGGATTCGGCCAGCGGTTGGCACCGGGGAGCTGTTTTTT. As protein: CAWIRPAVGTGELFF.

The chain employs TRBV10-2 and TRBJ2-1, with TRBD2 as a possible D gene (6 bases). The germline V gene has CDR1 WSHSY and CDR2 SAAADI. This CDR3 has 12 amino acids. V was clipped by 5 bases and J by 4 bases, with 6 bases between them. The CDR3 nucleotides read TGCGCCAGCAGTAGCGGGTACAATGAGCAGTTCTTC. It codes for CASSSGYNEQFF.

The chain employs TRBV24-1 and TRBJ2-1, with D maybe TRBD2 (5 bases). Trimming took off 0 bases at V and 10 bases at J, with 9 bases between the two ends. The germline V gene encodes CDR1 KGHDR and CDR2 SFDVKD. The CDR3 contains 13 residues. For the CDR3, the DNA is TGTGCCACCAGTGATTTGGGAGGCCCCGAGCAGTTCTTC. Encoded protein: CATSDLGGPEQFF.

The chain recombines TRBV28 with TRBJ1-1; 8 bases are shared with TRBD1. CDR3 length: 12 residues. V lost 7 bases, J lost 7 bases, and 5 bases stayed unmatched. Looked up from germline, CDR1 is MDHEN and CDR2 is SYDVKM. Written as DNA, the CDR3 is TGTGCCAGCACGCGTACAGGGGGTGAAGCTTTCTTT. Protein sequence: CASTRTGGEAFF.

This chain connects TRBV9 to TRBJ2-7, with TRBD2 identical over 7 bases. This CDR3 has 14 amino acids. The V and J ends lost 3 bases and 5 bases, in that order; junction bases with no gene match: 8. Germline V gene data show CDR1 as SGDLS and CDR2 as YYNGEE. The DNA of the CDR3 is TGTGCCAGCAGCGCCCTCGGGGGGTATCACGAGCAGTACTTC. Encoded protein: CASSALGGYHEQYF.

This clone has just one count. The V and J genes are TRBV5-6 and TRBJ1-6, with 11 bases identical to TRBD1. The junction had 4 bases not matched to a gene; V was cut back by 2 bases and J by 6 bases. The CDR3 runs to 16 residues. Germline CDR1 is SGHDT and CDR2 is YYEEEE. Here the CDR3 reads CASSFGQGASNSPLHF. The DNA for the CDR3 is TGTGCCAGCAGCTTTGGACAGGGGGCATCTAATTCACCCCTCCACTTT. Using reference TRBV5-6 and TRBJ1-6 for the parts outside the CDR3, the full variable domain is DAGVTQSPTHLIKTRGQQVTLRCSPKSGHDTVSWYQQALGQGPQFIFQYYEEEERQRGNFPDRFSGHQFPNYSSELNVNALLLGDSALYLCASSFGQGASNSPLHFGNGTRLTVT.

V gene TRBV28 combines with J gene TRBJ1-2, with D possibly TRBD1 on 6 matching bases. CDR1 MDHEN and CDR2 SYDVKM come from the germline V gene. This CDR3 has 14 amino acids. V was trimmed by 3 bases and J by 8 bases, leaving 16 bases between them. This CDR3 is CASSFMGGAGGYTF. The CDR3 coding sequence is TGTGCCAGCAGTTTTATGGGGGGCGCTGGGGGCTACACCTTC.

The V and J genes are TRBV4-1 and TRBJ2-4; 8 bases match TRBD1. The length of the CDR3 is 14 residues. Germline assignment: CDR1 MGHRA and CDR2 YSYEKL. Trimming removed 4 bases from V and 5 bases from J; junction bases left unmatched: 4. This chain's CDR3 is CASSPPGQENIQYF. The DNA of the CDR3 is TGCGCCAGCAGCCCCCCGGGACAGGAAAACATTCAGTACTTC.

This chain links TRBV4-1 with TRBJ1-1; D remains ambiguous. This CDR3 has 15 amino acids. Deletions cut 1 base from V and 1 base from J, with 10 bases between. Germline V CDR1 and CDR2: MGHRA, YSYEKL. In DNA, the CDR3 is TGCGCCAGCAGCCAAGGGATCCGGCAGAACACTGAAGCTTTCTTT. This translates into CASSQGIRQNTEAFF.

The rearrangement uses TRBV5-6 and TRBJ1-1; no reliable D call. V was pared by 5 bases and J by 11 bases, with 13 bases between. The CDR3 sequence is 11 residues long. The germline CDR1 and CDR2 sequences are SGHDT and YYEEEE. CDR3 region: CASSSGIWAFF. CDR3 DNA sequence: TGTGCCAGCAGTTCCGGGATCTGGGCTTTCTTT.

V gene TRBV2 combines with J gene TRBJ2-7; 7 nucleotides align to TRBD2. Per germline, CDR1 SNHLY and CDR2 FYNNEI. Losses at the gene ends were 7 bases for V and 3 bases for J; bases not matched to a gene: 24. The CDR3 consists of 19 residues. The CDR3 sequence: CASTKINGGGDSFYYEQYF. For the CDR3, the DNA is TGTGCCAGCACCAAAATAAATGGGGGGGGAGACAGTTTTTACTACGAGCAGTACTTC.

This sequence joins TRBV6-1 and TRBJ2-7; D remains unclear. V was shortened by 0 bases and J by 2 bases, with 5 bases between the two germline ends. The germline V gene encodes CDR1 MNHNS and CDR2 SASEGT. The CDR3 extends over 13 amino acids. The CDR3 loop reads CASSEATPYEQYF. The CDR3 region has the DNA TGTGCCAGCAGTGAAGCGACCCCCTACGAGCAGTACTTC.